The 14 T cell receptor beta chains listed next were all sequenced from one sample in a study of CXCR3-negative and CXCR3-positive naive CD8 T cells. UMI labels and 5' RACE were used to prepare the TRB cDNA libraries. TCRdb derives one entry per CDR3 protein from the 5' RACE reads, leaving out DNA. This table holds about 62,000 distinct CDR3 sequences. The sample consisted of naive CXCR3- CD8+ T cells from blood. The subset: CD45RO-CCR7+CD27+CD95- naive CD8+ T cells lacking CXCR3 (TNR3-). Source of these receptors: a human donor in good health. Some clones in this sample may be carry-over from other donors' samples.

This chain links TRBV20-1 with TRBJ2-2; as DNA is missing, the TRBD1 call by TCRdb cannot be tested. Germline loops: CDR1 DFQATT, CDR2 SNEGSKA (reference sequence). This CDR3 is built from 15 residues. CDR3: CSARRDRVESGELFF.

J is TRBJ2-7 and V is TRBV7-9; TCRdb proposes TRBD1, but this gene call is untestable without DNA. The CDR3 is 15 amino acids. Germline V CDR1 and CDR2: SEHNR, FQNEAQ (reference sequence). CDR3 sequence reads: CASSPGTGGNYEQYF.

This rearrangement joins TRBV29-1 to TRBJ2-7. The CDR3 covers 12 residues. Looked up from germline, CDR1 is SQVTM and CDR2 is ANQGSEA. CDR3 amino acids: CSVEDQGYEQYF.

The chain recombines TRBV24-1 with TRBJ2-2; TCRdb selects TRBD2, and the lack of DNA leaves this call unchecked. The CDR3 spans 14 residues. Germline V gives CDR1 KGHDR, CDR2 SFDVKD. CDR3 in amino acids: CATSDPSYTGELFF.

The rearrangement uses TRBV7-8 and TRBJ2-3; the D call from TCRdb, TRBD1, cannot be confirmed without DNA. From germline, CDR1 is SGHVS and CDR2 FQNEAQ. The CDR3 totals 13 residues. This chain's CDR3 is CASSPLSTDTQYF.

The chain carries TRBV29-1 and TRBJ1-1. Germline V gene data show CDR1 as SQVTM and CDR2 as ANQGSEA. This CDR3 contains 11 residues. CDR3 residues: CSVVEWTEAFF.

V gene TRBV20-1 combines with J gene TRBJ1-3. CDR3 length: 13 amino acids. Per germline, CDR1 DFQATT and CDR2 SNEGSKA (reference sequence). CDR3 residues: CSAITGSGNTIYF.

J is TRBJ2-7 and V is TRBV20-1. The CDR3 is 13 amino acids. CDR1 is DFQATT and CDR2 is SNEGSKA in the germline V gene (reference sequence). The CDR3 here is CSARGQNSYEQYF.

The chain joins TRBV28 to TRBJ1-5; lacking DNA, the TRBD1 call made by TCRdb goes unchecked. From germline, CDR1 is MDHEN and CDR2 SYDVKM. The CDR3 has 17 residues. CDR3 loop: CASRGPGQGTSNQPQHF.

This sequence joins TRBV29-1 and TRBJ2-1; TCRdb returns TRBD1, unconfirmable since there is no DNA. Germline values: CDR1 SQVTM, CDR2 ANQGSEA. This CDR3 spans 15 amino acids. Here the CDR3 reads CSVDRGAFEYNEQFF.

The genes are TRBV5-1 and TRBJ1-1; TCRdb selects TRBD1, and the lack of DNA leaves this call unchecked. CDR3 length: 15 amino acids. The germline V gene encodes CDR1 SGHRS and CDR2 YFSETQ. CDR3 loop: CASSLSLGANTEAFF.

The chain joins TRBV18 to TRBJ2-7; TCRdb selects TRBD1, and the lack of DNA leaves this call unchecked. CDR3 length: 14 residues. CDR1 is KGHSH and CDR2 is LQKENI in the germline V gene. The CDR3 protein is CASSPEAGSYEQYF.

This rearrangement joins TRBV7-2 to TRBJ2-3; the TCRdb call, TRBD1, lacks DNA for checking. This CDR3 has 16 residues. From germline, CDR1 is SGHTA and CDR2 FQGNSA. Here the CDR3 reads CASSSSGGEYTDTQYF.

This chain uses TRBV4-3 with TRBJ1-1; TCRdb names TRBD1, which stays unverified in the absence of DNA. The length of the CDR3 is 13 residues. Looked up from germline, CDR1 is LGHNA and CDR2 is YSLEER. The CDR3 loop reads CASMGGVNTEAFF.